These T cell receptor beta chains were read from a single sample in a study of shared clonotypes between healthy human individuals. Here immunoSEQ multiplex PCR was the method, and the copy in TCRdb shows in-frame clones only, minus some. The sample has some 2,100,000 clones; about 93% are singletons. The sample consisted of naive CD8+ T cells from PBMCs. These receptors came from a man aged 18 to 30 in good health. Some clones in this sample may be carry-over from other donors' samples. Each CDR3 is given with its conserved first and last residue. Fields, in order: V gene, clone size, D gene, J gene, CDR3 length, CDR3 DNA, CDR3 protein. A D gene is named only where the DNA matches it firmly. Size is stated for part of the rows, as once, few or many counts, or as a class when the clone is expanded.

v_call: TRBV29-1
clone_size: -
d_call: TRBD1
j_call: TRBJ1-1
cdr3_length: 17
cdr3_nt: TGCAGCGGAAGATTCGGGACAGCCCGAATTACAAACACTGAAGCTTTCTTT
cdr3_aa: CSGRFGTARITNTEAFF

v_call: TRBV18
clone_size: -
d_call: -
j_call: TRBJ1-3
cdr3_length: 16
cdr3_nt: TGTGCCAGCTCACCACCGAAGGGCCACTCTGGAAACACCATATATTTT
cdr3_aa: CASSPPKGHSGNTIYF

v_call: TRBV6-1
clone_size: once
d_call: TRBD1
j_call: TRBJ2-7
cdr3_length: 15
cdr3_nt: TGTGCCAGCAGTGAAATCCTGGGACAGGTCTACGAGCAGTACTTC
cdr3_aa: CASSEILGQVYEQYF

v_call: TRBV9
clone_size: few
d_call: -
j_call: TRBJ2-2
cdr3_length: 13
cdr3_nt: TGTGCCAGCAGCGTCACTAGCACCGGGGAGCTGTTTTTT
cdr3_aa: CASSVTSTGELFF

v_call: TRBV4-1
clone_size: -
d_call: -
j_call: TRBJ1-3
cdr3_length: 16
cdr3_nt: TGCGCCAGCAGCCAAGAGAGACAGTTCTCTGGAAACACCATATATTTT
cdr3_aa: CASSQERQFSGNTIYF

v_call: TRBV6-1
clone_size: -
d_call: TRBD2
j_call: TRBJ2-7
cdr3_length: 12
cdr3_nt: TGTGCCAGCGCCCTCGGGGGGTACGAGCAGTACTTC
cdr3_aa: CASALGGYEQYF

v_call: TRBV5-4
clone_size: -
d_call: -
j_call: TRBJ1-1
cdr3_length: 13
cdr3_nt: TGTGCCAGCAGCTTGGGGAGGGGGATTGAAGCTTTCTTT
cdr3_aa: CASSLGRGIEAFF

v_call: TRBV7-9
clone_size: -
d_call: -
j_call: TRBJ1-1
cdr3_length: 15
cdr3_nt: TGTGCCAGCAGCTTACCCACAGGTATGAACACTGAAGCTTTCTTT
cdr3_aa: CASSLPTGMNTEAFF

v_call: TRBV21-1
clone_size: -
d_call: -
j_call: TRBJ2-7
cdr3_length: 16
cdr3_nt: TGTGCCAGCAGCCAAGGGGGGTACAGGCCCTCCTACGAGCAGTACTTC
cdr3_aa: CASSQGGYRPSYEQYF

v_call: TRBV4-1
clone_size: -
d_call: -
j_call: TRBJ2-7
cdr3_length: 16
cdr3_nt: TGCGCCAGCAGCCAAATTACCGGACGGAATTCCTACGAGCAGTACTTC
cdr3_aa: CASSQITGRNSYEQYF

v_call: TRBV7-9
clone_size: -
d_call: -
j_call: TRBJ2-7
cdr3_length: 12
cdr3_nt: TGTGCCAGCAGCACCGGGACCTACGAGCAGTACTTC
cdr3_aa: CASSTGTYEQYF

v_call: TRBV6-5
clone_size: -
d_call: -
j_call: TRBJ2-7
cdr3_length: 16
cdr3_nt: TGTGCCAGCAGTTACTCCGCAGGGGCGAAGTCCTACGAGCAGTACTTC
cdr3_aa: CASSYSAGAKSYEQYF

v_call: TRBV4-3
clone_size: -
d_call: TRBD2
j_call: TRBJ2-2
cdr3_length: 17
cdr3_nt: TGCGCCAGCAGCCAATTTCCCCCCCGGGGGGAGTCCGGGGAGCTGTTTTTT
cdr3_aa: CASSQFPPRGESGELFF

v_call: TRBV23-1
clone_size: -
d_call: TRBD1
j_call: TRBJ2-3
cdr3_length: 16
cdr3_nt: TGCGCCAGCAGTCAATTTGGGACAGGCGTCACAGATACGCAGTATTTT
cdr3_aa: CASSQFGTGVTDTQYF

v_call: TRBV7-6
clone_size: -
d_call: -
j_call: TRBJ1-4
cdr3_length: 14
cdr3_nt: TGTGCCAGCAGCCCGTGGGGCAGTCGGGAAAAACTGTTTTTT
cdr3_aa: CASSPWGSREKLFF

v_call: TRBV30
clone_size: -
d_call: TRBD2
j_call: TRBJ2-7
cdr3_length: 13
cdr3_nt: TGTGCCTGGAGTGAGCGGGAGGCCTACGAGCAGTACTTC
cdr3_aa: CAWSEREAYEQYF

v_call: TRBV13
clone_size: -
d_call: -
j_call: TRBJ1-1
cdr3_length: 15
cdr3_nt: TGTGCCAGCAGCCCTGACGGGGTAGACAGCACTGAAGCTTTCTTT
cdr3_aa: CASSPDGVDSTEAFF

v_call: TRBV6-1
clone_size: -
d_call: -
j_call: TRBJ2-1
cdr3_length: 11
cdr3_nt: TGTGCCAGCAGTGAACTCCATGAGCAGTTCTTC
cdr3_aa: CASSELHEQFF

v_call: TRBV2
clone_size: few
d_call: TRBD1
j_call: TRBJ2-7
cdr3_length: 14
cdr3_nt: TGTGCCAGCAGAACCGGGACAGGGGCCTACGAGCAGTACTTC
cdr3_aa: CASRTGTGAYEQYF

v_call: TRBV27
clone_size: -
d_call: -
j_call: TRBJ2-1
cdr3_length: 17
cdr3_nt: TGTGCCAGCAGTCGTATTAATCCCTATGGGGTCGACAATGAGCAGTTCTTC
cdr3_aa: CASSRINPYGVDNEQFF

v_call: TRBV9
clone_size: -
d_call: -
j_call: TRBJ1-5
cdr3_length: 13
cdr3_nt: TGTGCCAGCAGCGTCCGGGGTAATCAGCCCCAGCATTTT
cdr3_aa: CASSVRGNQPQHF

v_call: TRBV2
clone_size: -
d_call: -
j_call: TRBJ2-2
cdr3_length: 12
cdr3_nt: TGTGCCCCTCAGGGAAAGGCCGGGGAGCTGTTTTTT
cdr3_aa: CAPQGKAGELFF

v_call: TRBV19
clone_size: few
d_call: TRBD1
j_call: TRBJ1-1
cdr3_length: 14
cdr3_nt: TGTGCCAGTAGTATAGGCAGGGGGGGCACTGAAGCTTTCTTT
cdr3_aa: CASSIGRGGTEAFF

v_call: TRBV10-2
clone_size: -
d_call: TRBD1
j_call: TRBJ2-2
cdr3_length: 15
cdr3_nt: TGCGCCAGCAGTGATTCGACGACAGGGCCCGGGGAGCTGTTTTTT
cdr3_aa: CASSDSTTGPGELFF

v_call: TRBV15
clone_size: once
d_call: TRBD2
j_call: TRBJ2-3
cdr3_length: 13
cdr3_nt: TGTGCCACGGCCGGGACTACCACAGATACGCAGTATTTT
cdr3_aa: CATAGTTTDTQYF

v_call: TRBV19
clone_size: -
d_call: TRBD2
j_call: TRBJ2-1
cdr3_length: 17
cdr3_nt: TGTGCCAGTAGTTCTTCCGGACTAGCGGGAGTTCATGGGGAGCAGTTCTTC
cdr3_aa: CASSSSGLAGVHGEQFF

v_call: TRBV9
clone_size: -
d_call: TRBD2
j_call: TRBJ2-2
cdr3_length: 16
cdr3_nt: TGTGCCAGCAGCTACGGACTAGCGGGGAACACCGGGGAGCTGTTTTTT
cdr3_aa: CASSYGLAGNTGELFF